The next 21 T cell receptor beta chains were all read from a single sample in a study of blood T cell repertoires in COVID-19 (dated by TCRdb to 2020 to 2022). Library generation was performed with the immunoSEQ multiplex PCR assay. TCRdb carries this immuneACCESS record with in-frame sequences only. Its versions omit some clonotypes, under half of them owing to an unresolved V gene in the studies checked, with the rest unexplained. This sample comprises roughly 100,000 clones, 75% to 85% of them detected only once. Of the sample, less than 6% is held by the ten largest clones. The sample taken for sequencing was peripheral blood. Receptors were obtained from a man aged 80 or over with COVID-19, enrolled during active disease.

This clone was observed a handful of times. The CDR3 nucleotides are TGTGCCAGCAGCTTACTGCGGGACCGCACCTACGAGCAGTACTTC. Translation gives CASSLLRDRTYEQYF. The chain recombines TRBV11-2 with TRBJ2-7; TRBD2 is a possible D gene (6 bases). V was pared by 2 bases and J by 2 bases, with 13 bases between. The CDR3 contains 15 residues. Germline CDR1 SGHAT, CDR2 FQNNGV.

The rearrangement joins TRBV28 to TRBJ2-1, with 7 bases matching TRBD2. CDR1 and CDR2 (germline): MDHEN, SYDVKM. Germline trimming cut 7 bases from V and 2 bases from J; bases unmatched to any gene: 2. The CDR3 length is 13 residues. The CDR3 spells CASIGLAYNEQFF. For the CDR3, the DNA is TGTGCCAGCATCGGACTAGCCTACAATGAGCAGTTCTTC.

The genes are TRBV3-1 (or the pseudogene TRBV3-2) and TRBJ2-1; 7 bases match TRBD2. Trimming cost V 4 bases and J 9 bases; bases outside gene matches: 12. From germline, CDR1 is LGHDT and CDR2 YNNKEL (reference sequence). The CDR3 has 15 amino acids. The CDR3 nucleotides read TGTGCCAGCAGCCTGTCTAGCGGAGTTGGGAGTGAGCAGTTCTTC. Translating it yields CASSLSSGVGSEQFF.

This clone came up once. The J gene is TRBJ2-5, the V gene TRBV3-1 (or the pseudogene TRBV3-2), with a tentative D call TRBD1 (6 bases). Germline assignment: CDR1 LGHDT and CDR2 YNNKEL (reference sequence). This CDR3 has 15 amino acids. Trimming took 5 bases from V and 0 from J, leaving 13 bases between them. The CDR3 is CASSFQGIDQETQYF. The DNA of the CDR3 is TGTGCCAGCAGCTTCCAGGGGATCGACCAAGAGACCCAGTACTTC.

This chain uses TRBV29-1 with TRBJ2-3; 7 positions agree with TRBD2. Germline assignment: CDR1 SQVTM and CDR2 ANQGSEA. This CDR3 region has 11 residues. V dropped 8 bases and J dropped 5; count of bases not matched to a gene: 4. The CDR3 DNA sequence: TGCAGCACGTTAGCGGGAGATACGCAGTATTTT. Protein: CSTLAGDTQYF.

The chain carries TRBV28 and TRBJ1-3; D remains unclear. Germline CDR1 MDHEN, CDR2 SYDVKM. The CDR3 has 15 amino acids. The V end lost 1 base, the J end lost 0 bases, and 7 bases lay between the germline ends. The CDR3 bases are TGTGCCAGCAGTTTATATCAGGACTCTGGAAACACCATATATTTT. This gives the protein CASSLYQDSGNTIYF.

This clone was observed a handful of times. The rearrangement uses TRBV20-1 and TRBJ1-1; D is ambiguous. Trimming removed 7 bases at V and 1 base at J, with 7 bases between. This CDR3 comprises 11 residues. Germline-derived CDR1 and CDR2 are DFQATT and SNEGSKA (reference sequence). The CDR3 coding sequence is TGCAGTGTCCTCGGGAACACTGAAGCTTTCTTT. Amino acids: CSVLGNTEAFF.

The V and J genes are TRBV11-1 and TRBJ2-3, with D maybe TRBD1 (6 bases). This CDR3 has 11 amino acids. Trimming shortened V by 5 bases and J by 8 bases, and 8 bases separated the two germline ends. The germline V gene has CDR1 SGHAT and CDR2 FQDESV (reference sequence). The chain's CDR3 is CASSQGGTQYF. In DNA, the CDR3 is TGTGCCAGCAGCCAAGGGGGTACGCAGTATTTT.

The gene calls are TRBV5-6 and TRBJ2-5; TRBD2 is a possible D gene (5 bases). CDR3 length: 15 amino acids. The V gene's germline CDR1 is SGHDT and CDR2 YYEEEE. Trimming removed 1 base at V and 0 bases at J, with 10 bases between. The CDR3 DNA is TGTGCCAGCAGCTTGCGCCGACTATACCAAGAGACCCAGTACTTC. This sequence encodes CASSLRRLYQETQYF.

CDR3 sequence reads: CASSLLAGLGGYTF. The CDR3 DNA is TGTGCCAGCAGCTTGCTGGCGGGGCTGGGCGGCTACACCTTC. The chain couples TRBV5-6 to TRBJ1-2; D might be TRBD1 (5 bases). This CDR3 has 14 residues. V shed 1 base and J shed 8 bases, with 15 bases lying between them. The germline V gene has CDR1 SGHDT and CDR2 YYEEEE.

The chain joins TRBV4-1 to TRBJ2-5, with D possibly TRBD2 on 6 matching bases. CDR1 is MGHRA and CDR2 is YSYEKL in the germline V gene. The ends were cut back, 2 bases at V and 1 base at J, with 11 bases in the middle. The CDR3 spans 15 residues. The CDR3 spells CASSQYGGSQETQYF. The CDR3 DNA sequence: TGCGCCAGCAGCCAATATGGGGGGAGCCAAGAGACCCAGTACTTC.

This chain uses TRBV28 with TRBJ2-1, with 16 bases that match TRBD2. Germline V gene lookup returns CDR1 MDHEN and CDR2 SYDVKM. The CDR3 has 17 amino acids. Losses at the gene ends were 1 base for V and 9 bases for J; bases not matched to a gene: 6. The CDR3 loop is CASSLFGTSGRAPEQFF. The CDR3 DNA is TGTGCCAGCAGTTTATTCGGGACTAGCGGGAGGGCCCCTGAGCAGTTCTTC.

The V gene is TRBV6-2 or TRBV6-3, the J gene TRBJ1-2; D uncertain. CDR1 MNHEY and CDR2 SVGEGT come from the germline V gene. V was trimmed by 5 bases and J by 4 bases, leaving 17 bases between them. The CDR3 runs to 15 residues. The chain's CDR3 is CASSTLRTGSYGYTF. The CDR3 DNA reads TGTGCCAGCAGTACCCTCCGGACGGGGAGCTATGGCTACACCTTC.

The V call is TRBV7-3, the J call TRBJ2-1, with 13 nucleotides matching TRBD2. This CDR3 is built from 16 residues. Germline trimming cut 4 bases from V and 8 bases from J; bases unmatched to any gene: 8. The V gene's germline CDR1 is SGHTA and CDR2 FQGTGA. The CDR3 coding sequence is TGTGCCAGCAGCTCCGACGGGACTAGCGGGATAGATGAGCAGTTCTTC. This gives the protein CASSSDGTSGIDEQFF.

The count of this clone is one. The genes are TRBV5-1 and TRBJ1-6, with 9 bases lining up with TRBD1. This CDR3 spans 15 amino acids. Per the germline V gene, CDR1 is SGHRS and CDR2 is YFSETQ. Trimming removed 4 bases from V and 10 bases from J; junction bases left unmatched: 9. In nucleotides, the CDR3 is TGCGCCAGCAGCATCGGGACAGGGTATCTATCACCCCTCCACTTT. Translation gives CASSIGTGYLSPLHF.

The V gene is TRBV7-9, the J gene TRBJ2-3; 11 positions match TRBD2. Germline V gene data show CDR1 as SEHNR and CDR2 as FQNEAQ (reference sequence). With V trimmed by 1 base and J by 6 bases, 9 bases remained unmatched. The CDR3 has 17 amino acids. The CDR3 spells CASSLDRLAGIGDTQYF. The CDR3 DNA is TGTGCCAGCAGCTTAGACAGACTAGCGGGAATAGGGGATACGCAGTATTTT.

The CDR3 nucleotides read TGTGCCACCAGCAGAGATTCAGCGGGATCAGGGGCCAACGTCCTGACTTTC. Amino acid sequence: CATSRDSAGSGANVLTF. The gene calls are TRBV15 and TRBJ2-6, with TRBD2 matching 7 bases. The CDR3 consists of 17 residues. V lost 0 bases, J lost 4 bases, and 6 bases stayed unmatched. Germline loops: CDR1 LNHNV, CDR2 YYDKDF (reference sequence).

This clone has just a few counts. The chain combines TRBV18 with TRBJ1-2; 9 bases agree with TRBD1. The J segment lost 1 base and the V segment lost 5 bases, leaving 5 bases of the junction unmatched. This CDR3 region has 15 residues. CDR1 and CDR2 (germline): KGHSH, LQKENI. CDR3 protein: CASSTGQGYNYGYTF. DNA for the CDR3: TGTGCCAGCTCAACGGGACAGGGTTATAACTATGGCTACACCTTC.

V is TRBV5-1 and J is TRBJ2-2, with 8 positions matching TRBD1. There are 17 residues in the CDR3. From germline, CDR1 is SGHRS and CDR2 YFSETQ. The ends lost 2 bases at V and 5 bases at J; junction bases unmatched: 11. The CDR3 here is CASSFWPTGEWTGELFF. In DNA form, the CDR3 reads TGCGCCAGCAGCTTTTGGCCGACAGGGGAGTGGACCGGGGAGCTGTTTTTT.

The chain recombines TRBV18 with TRBJ1-1; 7 bases map to TRBD1. The V gene end was trimmed by 0 bases and the J gene end by 1 base; junction bases not matched to a gene: 5. The CDR3 length is 16 residues. Germline CDR1 and CDR2: KGHSH and LQKENI. In nucleotides, the CDR3 is TGTGCCAGCTCACCACCGGAGGGACAGCCGAACACTGAAGCTTTCTTT. Translating it yields CASSPPEGQPNTEAFF.

J is TRBJ1-2 and V is TRBV11-2; 8 positions match TRBD1. Germline V gene data show CDR1 as SGHAT and CDR2 as FQNNGV. V was pared by 4 bases and J by 3 bases, with 4 bases of the junction left unmatched. The CDR3 has 14 amino acids. This CDR3 reads CASSWTGRDYGYTF. DNA of the CDR3: TGTGCCAGCAGCTGGACAGGGAGGGACTATGGCTACACCTTC.